The entry that follows covers one T cell receptor (beta chain) sequence. This CDR3 has 14 residues. CDR1 is KGHSH and CDR2 is LQKENI in the germline V gene. V was trimmed by 3 bases and J by 4 bases, leaving 12 bases between them. Original data processing: Scientists estimated how many nucleated cells there were by amplifying reference gene primers. Profiled with immunoSEQ multiplex PCR; TCRdb holds only in-frame clones, not every one. V and J calls and clone size are copied from that table; D and trimming were computed from the DNA. The sample has roughly 70,000 clones; 80% to 95% are singletons. This sample is part of a study of blood T cell repertoires in COVID-19. On the study more broadly: COVID-19 samples, acute and convalescent, were from the United States, Italy and Spain. PBMCs, B-cell-depleted T cells, or T cells provided the cDNA or gDNA that made up the material.

The receptor comes from a woman aged 60 to 75 with active COVID-19. This rearrangement joins TRBV18 to TRBJ1-1; no clear D. The sequencing sample was made of peripheral blood. The CDR3 DNA reads as TGTGCCAGCTCACCGTCGGGTATTGGCACTGAAGCTTTCTTT. Translating gives CASSPSGIGTEAFF.